What follows are 18 T cell receptor beta chains derived from one specimen sequenced in a study of PD-1 blockade in classical Hodgkin lymphoma. Autologous stem cell transplantation was followed by relapse in every patient, and brentuximab vedotin exposure varied. Generated by immunoSEQ multiplex PCR, the TCRdb table keeps only in-frame clones and is missing some. This sample carries approximately 18,000 clones, about 80% of them seen once, and the ten largest clones take less than 35%. The material was peripheral blood mononuclear cells (PBMCs), obtained before the second cycle of nivolumab. These receptors came from a human donor with classical Hodgkin lymphoma.

This chain uses TRBV7-3 with TRBJ2-7; no clear D. The V and J ends lost 3 bases and 2 bases respectively, with 11 bases between them. Germline CDR1 and CDR2: SGHTA and FQGTGA. This CDR3 is built from 14 residues. The CDR3 DNA sequence: TGTGCCAGCAGCTTGACCAAGGGCCCCTACGAGCAGTACTTC. Translation: CASSLTKGPYEQYF.

The chain uses TRBV7-3 and TRBJ2-1, with 8 bases matching TRBD2. V lost 5 bases, J lost 0 bases, and 3 bases stayed unmatched. Germline lookup yields CDR1 SGHTA and CDR2 FQGTGA. This CDR3 comprises 15 residues. The CDR3 is CASSHSGSSYNEQFF. The CDR3, as DNA: TGTGCCAGCAGCCACAGCGGGAGCTCCTACAATGAGCAGTTCTTC.

The V and J genes are TRBV4-3 and TRBJ2-7; D uncertain. Per germline, CDR1 LGHNA and CDR2 YSLEER. The CDR3 length is 13 residues. Deletions cut 4 bases from V and 5 bases from J, with 12 bases between. The CDR3 DNA reads as TGCGCCAGCAGCCTTCATTCTAGGGACGAGCAGTACTTC. As protein: CASSLHSRDEQYF.

This clone occurred a few times. The rearrangement uses TRBV4-1 and TRBJ2-1; 10 bases are shared with TRBD1. There are 15 residues in the CDR3. The germline gives CDR1 MGHRA, CDR2 YSYEKL. V shed 5 bases and J 5 bases; nucleotides not matched to a gene: 6. CDR3 DNA sequence: TGCGCCAGCAGCACACGACAGGGGGCCAACAATGAGCAGTTCTTC. Amino acid sequence: CASSTRQGANNEQFF.

The V call is TRBV15, the J call TRBJ1-1; no clear D gene. The V end lost 0 bases, the J end lost 7 bases, and 6 bases lay between the germline ends. Per the germline V gene, CDR1 is LNHNV and CDR2 is YYDKDF (reference sequence). The CDR3 contains 12 residues. The CDR3 DNA is TGTGCCACCAGCAGAGAAGGAGGTGAAGCTTTCTTT. As protein: CATSREGGEAFF.

The chain couples TRBV11-2 to TRBJ1-1, with D tentatively TRBD1 (5 bases). The CDR3 extends over 14 amino acids. V lost 1 base to trimming and J lost 2 bases, with 8 bases between them. Germline V gene data show CDR1 as SGHAT and CDR2 as FQNNGV. CDR3 nucleotides: TGTGCCAGCAGCTTAGGACAGAGTAACACTGAAGCTTTCTTT. Translating it yields CASSLGQSNTEAFF.

The V and J genes are TRBV28 and TRBJ1-4, with D unclear. CDR1 is MDHEN and CDR2 is SYDVKM in the germline V gene. This CDR3 is 14 amino acids long. The CDR3 DNA follows: TGTGCAACGTCTCCCGGGGCAACTAATGAAAAACTGTTTTTT. Protein: CATSPGATNEKLFF. The full variable domain, rest sourced from reference TRBV28 and TRBJ1-4, is DVKVTQSSRYLVKRTGEKVFLECVQDMDHENMFWYRQDPGLGLRLIYFSYDVKMKEKGDIPEGYSVSREKKERFSLILESASTNQTSMYLCATSPGATNEKLFFGSGTQLSVL.

The rearrangement uses TRBV5-1 and TRBJ1-3; 9 bases fit TRBD1. The germline CDR1 and CDR2 sequences are SGHRS and YFSETQ. The CDR3 loop spans 15 amino acids. V was clipped by 4 bases and J by 7 bases; unmatched bases: 9. Written as DNA, the CDR3 is TGCGCCAGCAGCCAGGACAGGGGACGTGGGAACACCATATATTTT. Amino acid sequence: CASSQDRGRGNTIYF.

This clone has only one observation. V gene TRBV7-7 combines with J gene TRBJ2-5; D is perhaps TRBD2 (5 bases). Germline V gene lookup returns CDR1 SSHAT and CDR2 FNYEAQ (reference sequence). The CDR3 length is 14 residues. V was trimmed by 6 bases and J by 0 bases, leaving 11 bases between them. The CDR3: CASSKRGYQETQYF. Here the CDR3 DNA reads TGTGCCAGCAGTAAACGGGGTTACCAAGAGACCCAGTACTTC. The full variable domain, in which reference TRBV7-7 and TRBJ2-5 provide the parts outside the CDR3, is GAGVSQSPRYKVTKRGQDVTLRCDPISSHATLYWYQQALGQGPEFLTYFNYEAQPDKSGLPSDRFSAERPEGSISTLTIQRTEQRDSAMYRCASSKRGYQETQYFGPGTRLLVL.

This clone showed up just once. Distinct nucleotide sequences in the sample also encode this CDR3. The CDR3 reads CASSVGQGYGYTF. CDR3 DNA sequence: TGTGCCAGCAGCGTAGGTCAGGGCTATGGCTACACCTTC. The chain employs TRBV9 and TRBJ1-2; tentatively, D is TRBD1 (5 bases). The germline CDR1 and CDR2 sequences are SGDLS and YYNGEE. The CDR3 contains 13 residues. Trimming shortened V by 0 bases and J by 4 bases, and 7 bases separated the two germline ends.

This sequence joins TRBV19 and TRBJ2-5, with D perhaps matching TRBD1 or TRBD2 (5 bases each). CDR3 length: 14 residues. In germline, CDR1 is LNHDA, CDR2 SQIVND (reference sequence). V was pared by 5 bases and J by 3 bases, with 13 bases between. CDR3 nucleotide sequence: TGTGCCAGTAGTCCCGGATGGGGGAAAGAGACCCAGTACTTC. It encodes CASSPGWGKETQYF.

This rearrangement joins TRBV28 to TRBJ2-4; maybe TRBD1 (6 bases). Trimming cost V 6 bases and J 7 bases, with 10 bases left between them. Per germline, CDR1 MDHEN and CDR2 SYDVKM. This CDR3 is built from 12 residues. This CDR3 reads CASRQGSNIQYF. The CDR3, as DNA: TGTGCCAGCAGACAGGGAAGCAACATTCAGTACTTC.

This chain links TRBV7-2 with TRBJ1-5; TRBD1 matches at 8 bases. With V trimmed by 1 base and J by 3 bases, 8 bases remained unmatched. The CDR3 is 17 residues long. Germline CDR1 and CDR2: SGHTA and FQGNSA. In DNA form, the CDR3 reads TGTGCCAGCAGCTTAGAAGGGACAGGCTGGTACAATCAGCCCCAGCATTTT. It codes for CASSLEGTGWYNQPQHF.

CDR3 bases: TGTGCCAGCAGCTTAGCGAAGCAGGGCTCCCCCGGGGAGCTGTTTTTT. As protein: CASSLAKQGSPGELFF. The chain joins TRBV11-1 to TRBJ2-2; a weak D match, TRBD1 (5 bases). Trimming took off 0 bases at V and 6 bases at J, with 14 bases between the two ends. CDR1 is SGHAT, CDR2 FQDESV, per germline (reference sequence). This CDR3 has 16 residues. Together with reference TRBV11-1 and TRBJ2-2, the CDR3 gives the full variable domain: EAEVAQSPRYKITEKSQAVAFWCDPISGHATLYWYRQILGQGPELLVQFQDESVVDDSQLPKDRFSAERLKGVDSTLKIQPAELGDSAMYLCASSLAKQGSPGELFFGEGSRLTVL.

This CDR3 reads CAWSLQGNYGYTF. CDR3 in DNA: TGTGCCTGGAGCTTACAGGGGAACTATGGCTACACCTTC. V gene TRBV30 combines with J gene TRBJ1-2; 7 bases align to TRBD1. There are 13 residues in the CDR3. CDR1 is GTSNPN, CDR2 SVGIG, per germline (reference sequence). V shed 3 bases, J shed 2 bases, and the junction held 3 bases outside the gene matches.

The V call is TRBV10-3, the J call TRBJ2-3; 8 bases are shared with TRBD2. Germline lookup yields CDR1 ENHRY and CDR2 SYGVKD. This CDR3 has 16 residues. V lost 4 bases, J lost 4 bases, and 10 bases stayed unmatched. The CDR3, as DNA: TGTGCCATCAGTGGCGGGGGGTACGGGAGATCAGATACGCAGTATTTT. This gives the protein CAISGGGYGRSDTQYF.

This clone was recorded a few times. The chain recombines TRBV5-5 with TRBJ1-2; D perhaps matches TRBD1 (5 bases). The CDR3 has 16 residues. With 1 base removed from V and 6 bases from J, the gap between germline ends came to 19 bases. CDR1 and CDR2 from the germline V gene are SGHKS and YYEKEE (reference sequence). CDR3 in amino acids: CASSLYRPDIRNGYTF. In DNA, the CDR3 is TGTGCCAGCAGCTTGTATCGACCGGACATAAGGAATGGCTACACCTTC.

This sequence joins TRBV7-2 and TRBJ1-6; 7 nucleotides agree with TRBD1. After removal of 4 bases from V and 6 bases from J, the junction contained 9 bases not matched to a gene. The CDR3 sequence is 16 residues long. The germline V gene has CDR1 SGHTA and CDR2 FQGNSA. DNA for the CDR3: TGTGCCAGCAGCTCTCATACGGGACAGAGTAATTCACCCCTCCACTTT. This encodes CASSSHTGQSNSPLHF.